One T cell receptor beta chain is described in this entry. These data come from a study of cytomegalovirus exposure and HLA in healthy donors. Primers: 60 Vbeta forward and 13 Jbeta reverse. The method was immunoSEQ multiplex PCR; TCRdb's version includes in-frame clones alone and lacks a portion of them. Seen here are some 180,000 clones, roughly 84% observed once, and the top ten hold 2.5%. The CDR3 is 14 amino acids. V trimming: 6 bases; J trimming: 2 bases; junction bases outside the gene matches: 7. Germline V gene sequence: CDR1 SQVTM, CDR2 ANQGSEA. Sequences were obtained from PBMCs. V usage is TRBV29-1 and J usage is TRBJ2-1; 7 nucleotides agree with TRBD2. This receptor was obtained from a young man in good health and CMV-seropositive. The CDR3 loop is CSVRMSGTYNEQFF. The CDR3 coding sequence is TGCAGCGTAAGGATGAGCGGGACCTACAATGAGCAGTTCTTC.